Following are 2 T cell receptor beta chains from one sample sequenced in a study of blood T cells in healthy people across ages. Primers used in a second PCR of about 7 to 12 cycles were a sample-barcoded 5' primer and a J-beta primer mix. TCRdb re-called the 5' RACE reads through MiXCR, storing one row per CDR3 protein. The sample carries 750,000 to 950,000 distinct CDR3 sequences, roughly 28% recorded once. These data were also filed under a second study, of T cells of mothers and their children.

The specimen sequenced was blood. These receptors all stem from a woman between 40 and 55 years old in good health.

This clonotype was found a few times. The chain employs TRBV5-1 and TRBJ2-3; perhaps TRBD1 as D (6 bases). Trimming left V 0 bases short and J 4 bases short, with 9 bases between. The CDR3 consists of 14 residues. Germline CDR1 is SGHRS and CDR2 is YFSETQ. Here the CDR3 reads CASSLGGLPDTQYF. The CDR3 DNA sequence: TGCGCCAGCAGCTTGGGGGGGCTGCCAGATACGCAGTATTTT.

The rearrangement joins TRBV12-3 or TRBV12-4 to TRBJ2-3, with 10 positions matching TRBD2. CDR3 length equals 15 residues. Germline trimming cut 5 bases from V and 4 bases from J; bases unmatched to any gene: 6. The CDR3 loop reads CASSAWTSGADTQYF. Written as DNA, the CDR3 is TGTGCCAGCAGTGCCTGGACTAGCGGAGCAGATACGCAGTATTTT.